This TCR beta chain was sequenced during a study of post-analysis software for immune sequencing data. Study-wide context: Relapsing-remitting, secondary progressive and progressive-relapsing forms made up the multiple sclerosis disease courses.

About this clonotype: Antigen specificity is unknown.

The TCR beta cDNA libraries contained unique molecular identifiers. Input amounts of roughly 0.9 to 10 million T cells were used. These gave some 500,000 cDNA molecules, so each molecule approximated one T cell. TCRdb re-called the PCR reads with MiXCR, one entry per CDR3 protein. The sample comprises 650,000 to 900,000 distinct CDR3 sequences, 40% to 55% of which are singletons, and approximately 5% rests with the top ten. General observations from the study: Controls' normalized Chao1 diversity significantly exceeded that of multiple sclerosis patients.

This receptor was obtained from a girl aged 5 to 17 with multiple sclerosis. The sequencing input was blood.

CDR3 loop: CASSLRESSGANVLTF. CDR3 sequence (DNA): TGTGCCAGCAGTTTGCGGGAGAGCTCTGGGGCCAACGTCCTGACTTTC. V usage is TRBV27 and J usage is TRBJ2-6; 7 bases are a match to TRBD2. Per germline, CDR1 MNHEY and CDR2 SMNVEV (reference sequence). This CDR3 spans 16 amino acids. V lost 3 bases, J lost 0 bases, and 2 bases stayed unmatched.